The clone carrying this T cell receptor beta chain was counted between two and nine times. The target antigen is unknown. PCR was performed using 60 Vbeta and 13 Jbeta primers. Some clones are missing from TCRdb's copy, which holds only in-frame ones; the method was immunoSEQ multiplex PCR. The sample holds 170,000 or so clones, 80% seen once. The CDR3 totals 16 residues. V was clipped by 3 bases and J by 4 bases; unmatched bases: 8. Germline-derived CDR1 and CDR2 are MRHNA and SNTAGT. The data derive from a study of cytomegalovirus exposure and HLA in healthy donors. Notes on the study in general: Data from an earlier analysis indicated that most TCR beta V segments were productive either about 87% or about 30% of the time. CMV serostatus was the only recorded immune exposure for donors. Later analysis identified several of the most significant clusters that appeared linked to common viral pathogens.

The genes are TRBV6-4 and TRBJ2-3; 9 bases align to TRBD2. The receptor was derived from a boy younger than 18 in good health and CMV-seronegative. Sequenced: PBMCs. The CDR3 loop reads CASSEIAGGGADTQYF. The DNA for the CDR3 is TGTGCCAGCAGTGAGATCGCGGGGGGGGGTGCAGATACGCAGTATTTT.